These T cell receptor beta chains were read from a single sample in a study of T cells in Graves' hyperthyroidism and ophthalmopathy. TCRdb itself ran the multiplex PCR reads through MiXCR, one entry per CDR3 protein. This sample has 500,000 to 600,000 distinct CDR3 sequences, with 46% found just once. The sequenced material came from peripheral blood or thyroid tissue (not recorded which). Receptor source: an adult woman with Graves' disease, either hyperthyroidism or ophthalmopathy (not recorded which). The CDR3 runs from the conserved cysteine through the conserved F or W. A D gene is named only where the DNA matches it firmly. Only some rows state a clone size, as once, few, many or a class for expanded clones.

D gene,V gene,clone size,J gene,CDR3 DNA,CDR3 protein
TRBD1,TRBV11-2,.,TRBJ1-2,TGTGCCAGCAGTCTCTCAATTCGACAGGGAAACTATGGCTACACCTTC,CASSLSIRQGNYGYTF
.,TRBV20-1,once,TRBJ1-1,TGCAGTGCTAGAGGAGGAACGGACACTGAAGCTTTCTTT,CSARGGTDTEAFF
.,TRBV15,.,TRBJ2-5,TGTGCCACCAGCAGTGACGATGGGCGAGATCAGCCCCAGTACTTC,CATSSDDGRDQPQYF
.,TRBV12-3/TRBV12-4,.,TRBJ1-1,TGTGCCAGCAGTCTCACGGGGGGTGAAGCTTTCTTT,CASSLTGGEAFF
.,TRBV7-2,.,TRBJ1-1,TGTGCCAGCACCCTATCGGACAGCGGGGGTTACACTGAAGCTTTCTTT,CASTLSDSGGYTEAFF
.,TRBV10-2,.,TRBJ1-2,TGCGCCAGCAGTGACATTGTTAACTATGGCTACACCTTC,CASSDIVNYGYTF
TRBD1,TRBV7-2,.,TRBJ1-6,TGTGCCAGCAGCACCCTGACAGGGGCTAATTCACCCCTCCACTTT,CASSTLTGANSPLHF
.,TRBV19,many,TRBJ1-2,TGTGCCAGTAGGGTTGGTCTTTCCTATGGCTACACCTTC,CASRVGLSYGYTF
TRBD1,TRBV29-1,.,TRBJ1-1,TGCAGCGTGAACGCTGGAGACAGGGAGAACACTGAAGCTTTCTTT,CSVNAGDRENTEAFF
.,TRBV9,.,TRBJ2-7,TGTGCCAGCAGCGCAGAACGGTCCGGGTCGACCGGCGAGCAGTACTTC,CASSAERSGSTGEQYF
.,TRBV29-1,.,TRBJ2-5,TGCAGCGTTGTATCTGGGAAGGGGACCCAGTACTTC,CSVVSGKGTQYF
.,TRBV20-1,many,TRBJ1-1,TGCAGTGCCCTAAGCCGATTGAACACTGAAGCTTTCTTT,CSALSRLNTEAFF
TRBD1,TRBV7-9,.,TRBJ2-7,TGCGCCAGCAGCCGCGAGAACAGGGGGCTTTTTTCCGAGCAGTACTTC,CASSRENRGLFSEQYF
TRBD1,TRBV20-1,.,TRBJ1-4,TGCAGTGCTAGTATCGGACAGGCGAATGAAAAACTGTTTTTT,CSASIGQANEKLFF
.,TRBV7-3,many,TRBJ2-2,TGTGCCAGCAGCTTCCTGGCAGAGAACACCGGGGAGCTGTTTTTT,CASSFLAENTGELFF
TRBD1,TRBV6-4,.,TRBJ1-1,TGTGCCAGCAGTGCCAACAGGGGGACTGAAGCTTTCTTT,CASSANRGTEAFF
.,TRBV2,.,TRBJ1-4,TGTGCCAGCACCCTCCCAACCGGGGGCGAAAAACTGTTTTTT,CASTLPTGGEKLFF
.,TRBV10-2,few,TRBJ2-5,TGCGCCAGCAGCTGGGGCCTTGGGGGATACCAAGAGACCCAGTACTTC,CASSWGLGGYQETQYF
.,TRBV4-2,many,TRBJ2-7,TGTGCCAGCAGCCAAGATAGGGCCGGGCGCGAGCAGTACTTC,CASSQDRAGREQYF
.,TRBV5-1,many,TRBJ1-5,TGCGCCAGCAGCTTGGTCGGCGGGCCCCAGCATTTT,CASSLVGGPQHF
TRBD2,TRBV20-1,.,TRBJ2-2,TGCAGTGCCCCAAGAGCGGGAGGGTACACCGGGGAGCTGTTTTTT,CSAPRAGGYTGELFF
TRBD1,TRBV29-1,few,TRBJ2-7,TGCAGCGTTGAAGTCGACGACAGGGGGCGCTACGAGCAGTACTTC,CSVEVDDRGRYEQYF
.,TRBV11-2,few,TRBJ1-1,TGTGCCAGCAGCCCCTCGGTCGGCACTGAAGCTTTCTTT,CASSPSVGTEAFF
.,TRBV10-3,.,TRBJ2-6,TGTACCATCAGTGAGGGAGCTGGGGCCAACGTCCTGACTTTC,CTISEGAGANVLTF
.,TRBV20-1,few,TRBJ1-5,TGCAGTGCTAGAAGGCCTCGGATCCAGGCCCAGCATTTT,CSARRPRIQAQHF
TRBD2,TRBV29-1,.,TRBJ2-5,TGCAGCGTTGAAGGGTCCCTAGCGGTAACCCAAGAGACCCAGTACTTC,CSVEGSLAVTQETQYF